The entry below describes one T cell receptor beta chain. Its binding antigen is unknown. The sample holds no much larger clone one base away, and base qualities are not on file. The entry originates in a study of T cells in localized non-small cell lung cancer (dated by TCRdb to the early 2020s). The study in broad terms: The study examined T cell repertoires in approximately 240 patients with early-stage NSCLC and compared tumors with uninvolved tumor-adjacent lungs. All 240 or so NSCLC patients in the cohort were treatment-naive and had localized lung tumors that were resected. Of the NSCLC patients, roughly 130 were male and approximately 100 were female, and the mean age was about 69 years. Study-wide conclusions, independent of this receptor: Longer overall survival was associated with higher T cell density in blood, whereas shorter survival was associated with higher clonality in adjacent lung. Because multi-region tumor sequencing was not performed, intratumor heterogeneity could not be ruled out. Of the top 100 tumor clones, a median of roughly 60 were detected in paired uninvolved adjacent lung; about 26 were also among that lung's top 100. Because the study design was exploratory, TCR variables were selected using unadjusted p-values without false-discovery rate correction. Uninvolved tumor-adjacent lung showed the highest T cell clonality, higher than tumor, which suggests more focused antigenic responses in the uninvolved tumor-adjacent lung.

At diagnosis, tumor, uninvolved tumor-adjacent lung and peripheral blood were collected and then preserved as a mix of FFPE and fresh-frozen material. For TCR repertoire profiling, blood samples were analyzed in the form of peripheral blood mononuclear cells. The immunoSEQ Assay was used to sequence TCR beta CDR3 regions from DNA. Turning to the authors' computational methods: To compute T cell density, TCR beta template counts were normalized to usable DNA, which was estimated by amplifying housekeeping genes. Using the preseqR package, richness was estimated by extrapolating to 120,000 templates for tissue samples and 400,000 templates for PBMC samples. Clonality was defined by subtracting Pielou's evenness from one. Tissue-enriched TCRs were identified by differential abundance testing using productive amino-acid clonotypes, minimum total count 5 and alpha 0.1. The Jaccard Index and the Morisita Overlap Index were used to measure how much the repertoires overlapped between compartments. TCR beta CDR3s were clustered by GLIPH together with public tetramer-defined viral CDR3s, and at least three viral sequences plus V-gene enrichment were required for viral motifs. The clones in this table, taken by TCRdb from immuneACCESS, are in-frame only. Not every clone is retained; where verified, under half of the shortfall comes from an unresolved V gene, and the cause of the rest is unknown. V and J calls and clone size are as listed in that table; D and trimming were resolved from the DNA. The sample yields roughly 38,000 clones; 86% were counted once. Of the sample, roughly 6.9% is held by the ten largest clones.

From a lookup of the germline V gene, CDR1 and CDR2 are SGDLS and YYNGEE. Its CDR3 holds 15 amino acids, cysteine through phenylalanine. Of the read, only the CDR3 DNA is kept; its 45 bases are in frame from base 1. Deletion took 2 bases off V and 4 bases off J, with a span of 15 bases between the germline ends. The chain links TRBV9 with TRBJ1-1, with no confidently assigned D gene. The clonotype was recovered from a woman aged 18-55 years with stage III lung adenocarcinoma. The sample consisted of peripheral blood, taken before any cancer treatment. The CDR3 loop reads CASSVRPNSGTEAFF. The DNA sequence follows: TGTGCCAGCAGCGTGAGGCCCAATTCAGGCACTGAAGCTTTCTTT.